This record concerns one TCR beta chain sequence. These data originate in a study of control samples from healthy donors and cancer patients. Sequencing was performed with immunoSEQ multiplex PCR; in TCRdb, only in-frame clones are kept and a portion is missing. Of about 180,000 clones in the sample, around 89% were seen once. CDR1 is LNHDA, CDR2 SQIVND, per germline (reference sequence). The length of the CDR3 is 15 residues. The trim removed 9 bases at V and 0 bases at J, leaving 6 bases unmatched. J is TRBJ1-5 and V is TRBV19, with 9 bases matching TRBD1. The sample taken for sequencing was blood. The clonotype was recovered from a woman aged 45-65 years in good health. The CDR3 region is CASYTGQGSNQPQHF. The CDR3 region has the DNA TGTGCCAGCTACACGGGACAGGGTAGCAATCAGCCCCAGCATTTT.